This T cell receptor (beta chain) was observed in a study of blood T cell repertoires in COVID-19. On the study more broadly: Donors in the United States, Italy and Spain gave samples during acute or convalescent COVID-19. Nucleic acid was either cDNA or gDNA, and it came from T cells, B-cell-depleted T cells, or PBMCs.

The junction had 8 bases not matched to a gene; V was cut back by 7 bases and J by 0 bases. From germline, CDR1 is SGDLS and CDR2 YYNGEE. CDR3 size: 15 residues. Original methodology: Reference gene primer amplification gave estimated nucleated cell counts. Profiling relied on immunoSEQ multiplex PCR, and the TCRdb table lists in-frame clones only, not all of them. V and J calls and clone size are those listed in that table; D and trimming were worked out from the DNA. The table records 140,000 to 150,000 clones, over 75% of them present only once. The receptor comes from a human donor in a cohort sampled during active COVID-19. The chain combines TRBV9 with TRBJ1-1, with 8 bases fitting TRBD1. Sequenced input: peripheral blood. The CDR3 here is CASAKTGAMNTEAFF. The CDR3 DNA is TGTGCCAGCGCGAAGACAGGGGCAATGAACACTGAAGCTTTCTTT.